The following is a T cell receptor (beta chain) sequence with its context. The CDR3 length is 14 residues. Germline values: CDR1 SQVTM, CDR2 ANQGSEA. V gave up 0 bases and J gave up 5 bases; unmatched junction bases: 3. This sample is part of a study of CD8 T cells in Susac syndrome. Reverse transcription of 0.5 to 1 ug RNA was performed with random hexamers. immunoSEQ multiplex PCR amplified TCR beta CDR3 across 54 Vbeta, 13 Jbeta. Each CDR3 protein is one row after TCRdb ran MiXCR on the immunoSEQ multiplex PCR reads. Seen here are 45,000 to 60,000 distinct CDR3 sequences, 85% to 95% observed once, and the top ten hold 0.4% to 0.55%.

The chain is built from TRBV29-1 and TRBJ2-2; TRBD1 matches at 7 bases. The receptor comes from a human donor with multiple sclerosis. The sequencing input was CD8+ T cells from PBMCs. CDR3: CSVEDRGSTGELFF. CDR3 in DNA: TGCAGCGTTGAAGACAGGGGGTCGACCGGGGAGCTGTTTTTT.